The text below deals with one T cell receptor (beta chain). The CDR3 has 13 amino acids. From germline, CDR1 is SGDLS and CDR2 YYNGEE. Trimming took 1 base from V and 1 from J, leaving 5 bases between them. This sample is part of a study of blood T cell repertoires in COVID-19. Repertoires were generated with immunoSEQ multiplex PCR, while TCRdb's copy carries only in-frame clones and drops some. The sample has 250,000 to 300,000 clones, about 88% seen once. The V call is TRBV9, the J call TRBJ1-1, with D unclear. This sequence originates from a woman aged 60 to 75 with acute or convalescent COVID-19. Sequencing used peripheral blood. As DNA, the CDR3 is TGTGCCAGCAGCGTATGGAGGAACACTGAAGCTTTCTTT. Protein: CASSVWRNTEAFF.